These 23 T cell receptor beta chains were sequenced from one sample in a study of identical twins. Each CDR3 protein gets one entry after TCRdb re-called the 5' RACE reads with MiXCR. The profile shows roughly 190,000 distinct CDR3 sequences, roughly 15% of them singletons. These same data were also listed under a study on T cells expressing NK-cell markers.

Sequenced input: CD8+ T cells sorted from blood. These receptors were taken from a woman younger than 35 in good health.

This clonotype was seen only a few times. The chain combines TRBV5-1 with TRBJ1-4; D gene unclear. The ends were cut back, 1 base at V and 6 bases at J, with 7 bases in the middle. Germline CDR1 reads SGHRS; CDR2 reads YFSETQ. The CDR3 consists of 13 residues. CDR3 DNA sequence: TGCGCCAGCAGCTTGTCCGGATATGAAAAACTGTTTTTT. Its protein is CASSLSGYEKLFF. Combining the CDR3 with reference TRBV5-1 and TRBJ1-4 gives the whole variable domain KAGVTQTPRYLIKTRGQQVTLSCSPISGHRSVSWYQQTPGQGLQFLFEYFSETQRNKGNFPGRFSGRQFSNSRSEMNVSTLELGDSALYLCASSLSGYEKLFFGSGTQLSVL.

A few counts support this clonotype. The chain joins TRBV11-2 to TRBJ2-1; no firm D call. There are 11 residues in the CDR3. Trimming cost V 8 bases and J 7 bases, with 9 bases left between them. From germline, CDR1 is SGHAT and CDR2 FQNNGV. CDR3 nucleotides: TGTGCCAGCCTCCGTAAAAATGAGCAGTTCTTC. It specifies CASLRKNEQFF.

The rearrangement links TRBV2 to TRBJ2-7; TRBD2 agrees at 9 bases. CDR1 and CDR2 (germline): SNHLY, FYNNEI. Unmatched junction bases numbered 5, after V lost 1 base and J lost 4 bases. CDR3 length: 15 amino acids. The CDR3 sequence: CASSEVGGGAYEQYF. The CDR3 DNA sequence: TGTGCCAGCAGTGAAGTTGGCGGGGGGGCTTACGAGCAGTACTTC.

Only a few counts were recorded for this clonotype. This CDR3 is CASSTLYRTESNYGYTF. CDR3 sequence (DNA): TGTGCCAGCAGTACTCTTTACCGGACAGAATCTAACTATGGCTACACCTTC. The chain employs TRBV2 and TRBJ1-2, with D perhaps TRBD1 (6 bases). V lost 5 bases, J lost 0 bases, and 19 bases lay in between. Germline V gene data show CDR1 as SNHLY and CDR2 as FYNNEI. The CDR3 totals 17 residues.

This clonotype was counted between two and nine times. The chain has TRBV7-7 and TRBJ2-1; the match to TRBD2 covers 7 bases. The V gene end was trimmed by 4 bases and the J gene end by 0 bases; junction bases not matched to a gene: 6. From germline, CDR1 is SSHAT and CDR2 FNYEAQ (reference sequence). The CDR3 loop spans 16 amino acids. Here the CDR3 DNA reads TGTGCCAGCAGCTCCAAGCGGGATAGCTCCTACAATGAGCAGTTCTTC. Translated: CASSSKRDSSYNEQFF.

This clonotype has more than one count but fewer than ten. V and J are TRBV11-2 and TRBJ2-7; TRBD2 matches at 7 bases. Germline CDR1 is SGHAT and CDR2 is FQNNGV. Trimming cost V 2 bases and J 5 bases; bases outside gene matches: 12. The CDR3 sequence is 16 residues long. The CDR3 is CASSLFSGGSFDEQYF. For the CDR3, the DNA is TGTGCCAGCAGCTTATTCTCGGGCGGGAGTTTCGACGAGCAGTACTTC.

There are a few counts of this clonotype. The V and J genes are TRBV9 and TRBJ2-3; D may correspond to TRBD1 or TRBD2 (5 bases each). Trimming removed 7 bases at V and 6 bases at J, with 15 bases between. The V gene's germline CDR1 is SGDLS and CDR2 YYNGEE. The CDR3 runs 13 residues. In DNA form, the CDR3 reads TGTGCCAGCGGCGAAGGGGACGCCGATACGCAGTATTTT. Residues: CASGEGDADTQYF.

This clonotype was seen a handful of times. The rearrangement joins TRBV4-3 to TRBJ2-2, with 7 bases identical to TRBD2. The CDR3 is 17 amino acids. The germline V gene has CDR1 LGHNA and CDR2 YSLEER. The V and J ends lost 3 bases and 5 bases, in that order; junction bases with no gene match: 12. CDR3 in amino acids: CASSQARGGTLTGELFF. CDR3 sequence (DNA): TGCGCCAGCAGCCAGGCGCGGGGAGGGACCCTTACCGGGGAGCTGTTTTTT.

Ten or more counts support this clonotype. The genes are TRBV25-1 and TRBJ2-1; TRBD1 agrees at 9 bases. The germline gives CDR1 MGHDK, CDR2 SYGVNS. V trimming: 8 bases; J trimming: 5 bases; junction bases outside the gene matches: 13. This CDR3 comprises 16 residues. The CDR3 loop is CASRPAGTGLHNEQFF. CDR3 sequence (DNA): TGTGCCAGCCGACCGGCCGGGACAGGGTTACACAATGAGCAGTTCTTC. The full variable domain, in which reference TRBV25-1 and TRBJ2-1 provide the parts outside the CDR3, is EADIYQTPRYLVIGTGKKITLECSQTMGHDKMYWYQQDPGMELHLIHYSYGVNSTEKGDLSSESTVSRIRTEHFPLTLESARPSHTSQYLCASRPAGTGLHNEQFFGPGTRLTVL.

This clonotype came up a few times. The rearrangement links TRBV6-5 to TRBJ1-1, with D possibly TRBD1 on 5 matching bases. Deletions cut 2 bases from V and 5 bases from J, with 12 bases between. Germline-derived CDR1 and CDR2 are MNHEY and SVGAGI. The CDR3 is 14 residues long. In nucleotides, the CDR3 is TGTGCCAGCAGTTACCTGGGGGGGGGTACTGAAGCTTTCTTT. Its translation: CASSYLGGGTEAFF.

The CDR3 spells CASSLTPFYEQYF. The CDR3 DNA follows: TGTGCCAGCAGTTTGACACCTTTCTACGAGCAGTACTTC. The genes are TRBV27 and TRBJ2-7; D remains unclear. Trimming left V 3 bases short and J 3 bases short, with 9 bases between. CDR1 and CDR2 (germline): MNHEY, SMNVEV (reference sequence). The CDR3 has 13 residues.

This chain uses TRBV14 with TRBJ2-1; D gene uncertain. The germline V and J ends were trimmed by 5 bases and 15 bases, with 17 bases remaining between them. The CDR3 runs to 12 residues. CDR1 SGHDN and CDR2 FVKESK come from the germline V gene. The CDR3 spells CASSSGTPRWFF. The CDR3 DNA is TGTGCCAGCAGCTCCGGCACTCCCAGGTGGTTCTTC.

This chain links TRBV20-1 with TRBJ2-1, with D perhaps matching TRBD1 or TRBD2 (5 bases each). The germline V gene has CDR1 DFQATT and CDR2 SNEGSKA (reference sequence). The CDR3 runs to 15 residues. The V end was cut by 5 bases, the J end by 8 bases, with 22 bases between. The CDR3 sequence is CSAGRDGELSDEQFF. The CDR3 coding sequence is TGCAGTGCTGGCCGGGACGGAGAACTTTCCGATGAGCAGTTCTTC.

This sequence joins TRBV20-1 and TRBJ2-7, with D unresolved. Trimming took 0 bases from V and 3 from J, leaving 12 bases between them. Germline CDR1 DFQATT, CDR2 SNEGSKA (reference sequence). The CDR3 runs 14 residues. Written as DNA, the CDR3 is TGCAGTGCTAGAGATCAGGCGGTTCTCTACGAGCAGTACTTC. As protein: CSARDQAVLYEQYF.

The rearrangement joins TRBV9 to TRBJ2-1; D gene ambiguous. There are 13 residues in the CDR3. CDR1 and CDR2 (germline): SGDLS, YYNGEE. Trimming removed 0 bases from V and 7 bases from J, with 8 bases in between. The CDR3 bases are TGTGCCAGCAGCGTAGATAGTCGTAATGAGCAGTTCTTC. Its protein product is CASSVDSRNEQFF.

CDR3 region: CSARDRNSNYNEQFF. CDR3 DNA: TGCAGTGCTAGAGATCGAAATAGCAATTACAATGAGCAGTTCTTC. The V gene is TRBV20-1, the J gene TRBJ2-1; D is undetermined. Germline CDR1 is DFQATT and CDR2 is SNEGSKA (reference sequence). With 0 bases removed from V and 4 bases from J, the gap between germline ends came to 13 bases. The CDR3 is 15 residues long.

V and J are TRBV5-6 and TRBJ2-3; 8 positions agree with TRBD2. V gave up 4 bases and J gave up 6 bases; unmatched junction bases: 7. The CDR3 is made up of 14 amino acids. Looked up from germline, CDR1 is SGHDT and CDR2 is YYEEEE. Here the CDR3 DNA reads TGTGCCAGCAGCCAGGGACTAGGTGACGATACGCAGTATTTT. This sequence encodes CASSQGLGDDTQYF. Full variable domain (remainder filled in from reference TRBV5-6 and TRBJ2-3): DAGVTQSPTHLIKTRGQQVTLRCSPKSGHDTVSWYQQALGQGPQFIFQYYEEEERQRGNFPDRFSGHQFPNYSSELNVNALLLGDSALYLCASSQGLGDDTQYFGPGTRLTVL.

The chain links TRBV11-2 to TRBJ2-7, with a weak D call TRBD1 (5 bases). The CDR3 totals 18 residues. V gave up 4 bases and J gave up 2 bases, with 24 bases separating them. Germline V CDR1 and CDR2: SGHAT, FQNNGV. The CDR3 nucleotides read TGTGCCAGCAGCTCCCAGGACACCAGTGTTAGTTGGGCCTACGAGCAGTACTTC. This encodes CASSSQDTSVSWAYEQYF.

The rearrangement joins TRBV5-1 to TRBJ2-3, with 8 bases identical to TRBD1. This CDR3 has 14 residues. V was clipped by 4 bases and J by 4 bases; unmatched bases: 5. Germline V gives CDR1 SGHRS, CDR2 YFSETQ. CDR3 coding DNA: TGCGCCAGCAGCGGAACGGACAGGGCAGATACGCAGTATTTT. The encoded protein is CASSGTDRADTQYF.

This chain connects TRBV3-1 to TRBJ2-3; 12 positions agree with TRBD2. The length of the CDR3 is 17 residues. Per germline, CDR1 LGHDT and CDR2 YNNKEL (reference sequence). With 4 bases clipped from V and 2 bases from J, the junction kept 7 bases outside the gene matches. The CDR3 DNA is TGTGCCAGCAGCCCCGGTCTAGCGGGGGGGGACACAGATACGCAGTATTTT. Encoded protein: CASSPGLAGGDTDTQYF.

The rearrangement joins TRBV7-8 to TRBJ1-1; D is ambiguous. Germline CDR1 SGHVS, CDR2 FQNEAQ. Deletions cut 2 bases from V and 5 bases from J, with 3 bases between. The length of the CDR3 is 11 residues. The CDR3, as DNA: TGTGCCAGCAGCTTAAGAACTGAAGCTTTCTTT. Encoded protein: CASSLRTEAFF.

The rearrangement uses TRBV20-1 and TRBJ2-1, with 9 bases fitting TRBD2. The CDR3 consists of 15 residues. V lost 6 bases, J lost 8 bases, and 14 bases stayed unmatched. The germline V gene has CDR1 DFQATT and CDR2 SNEGSKA (reference sequence). The CDR3 region is CSAPLRGGGAYEQFF. CDR3 DNA: TGCAGTGCCCCCCTTAGGGGCGGGGGGGCCTATGAGCAGTTCTTC.

This clonotype has a count of ten or more. The chain employs TRBV6-1 and TRBJ2-3; the D gene is possibly TRBD1 (5 bases). The germline V and J ends were trimmed by 8 bases and 1 base, with 13 bases remaining between them. Germline V lookup: CDR1 MNHNS, CDR2 SASEGT. This CDR3 comprises 14 residues. The DNA for the CDR3 is TGTGCCAGCCAGGGATCTTGGGGCACAGATACGCAGTATTTT. Its protein is CASQGSWGTDTQYF.